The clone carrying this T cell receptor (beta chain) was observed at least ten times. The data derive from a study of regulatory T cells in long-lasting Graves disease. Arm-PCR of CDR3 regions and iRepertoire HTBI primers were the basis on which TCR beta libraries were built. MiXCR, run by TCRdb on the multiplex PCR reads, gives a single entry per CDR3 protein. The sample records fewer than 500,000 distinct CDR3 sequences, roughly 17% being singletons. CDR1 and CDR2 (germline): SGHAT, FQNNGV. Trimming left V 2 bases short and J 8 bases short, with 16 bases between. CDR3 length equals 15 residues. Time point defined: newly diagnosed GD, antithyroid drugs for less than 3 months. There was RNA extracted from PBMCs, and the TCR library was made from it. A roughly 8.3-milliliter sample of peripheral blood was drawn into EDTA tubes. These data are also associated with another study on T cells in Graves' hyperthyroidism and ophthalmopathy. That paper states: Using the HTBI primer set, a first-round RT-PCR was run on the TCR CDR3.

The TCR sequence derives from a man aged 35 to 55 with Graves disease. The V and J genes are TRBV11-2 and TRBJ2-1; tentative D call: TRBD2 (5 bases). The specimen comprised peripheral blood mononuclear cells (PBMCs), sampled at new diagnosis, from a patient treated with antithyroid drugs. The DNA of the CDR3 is TGTGCCAGCAGCTTACTCCTTATAGGGAGCGATGAGCAGTTCTTC. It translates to CASSLLLIGSDEQFF.